A single sample gave rise to the 23 T cell receptor beta chains below, sequenced in a study of cytomegalovirus exposure and HLA in healthy donors. With 60 Vbeta and 13 Jbeta primers, the PCR was carried out. Using immunoSEQ multiplex PCR, the repertoire was profiled, and TCRdb retains in-frame clones only, with some absent. The data contain more than 140,000 clones, around three fifths of them seen just once; the ten biggest clones take up around 2.9%. Sequenced material: PBMCs. These receptors came from a woman in her 30s in good health and CMV-seropositive.

The chain joins TRBV5-1 to TRBJ2-3; 8 positions agree with TRBD1. The CDR3 is made up of 14 amino acids. Germline CDR1 and CDR2: SGHRS and YFSETQ. V was pared by 0 bases and J by 4 bases, with 1 base of the junction left unmatched. CDR3 nucleotides: TGCGCCAGCAGCTTGGGCAGGGGGCCAGATACGCAGTATTTT. Its translation is CASSLGRGPDTQYF. Filled out from reference TRBV5-1 and TRBJ2-3, the complete variable domain reads KAGVTQTPRYLIKTRGQQVTLSCSPISGHRSVSWYQQTPGQGLQFLFEYFSETQRNKGNFPGRFSGRQFSNSRSEMNVSTLELGDSALYLCASSLGRGPDTQYFGPGTRLTVL.

V is TRBV25-1 and J is TRBJ1-2; D may be TRBD1 (6 bases). CDR3 length equals 11 residues. Looked up from germline, CDR1 is MGHDK and CDR2 is SYGVNS. V gave up 2 bases and J gave up 8 bases, with 6 bases separating them. CDR3 in DNA: TGTGCCAGCAGTGAAAGGGGGGGCTACACCTTC. It encodes CASSERGGYTF.

The V call is TRBV2, the J call TRBJ2-5; D is possibly TRBD2 (6 bases). The germline V gene encodes CDR1 SNHLY and CDR2 FYNNEI. V was shortened by 6 bases and J by 1 base, with 9 bases between the two germline ends. The CDR3 runs to 13 residues. The CDR3 protein is CASSRDFQETQYF. Here the CDR3 DNA reads TGTGCCAGCAGCCGGGACTTCCAAGAGACCCAGTACTTC.

The chain employs TRBV7-2 and TRBJ2-1; possible D gene TRBD1, 6 bases. Germline loops: CDR1 SGHTA, CDR2 FQGNSA. This CDR3 contains 15 residues. Trimming pared 3 bases from V and 2 bases from J, leaving 11 bases between. The CDR3, as DNA: TGTGCCAGCAGCTTCTTAGGGGGTGCCTACAATGAGCAGTTCTTC. As protein: CASSFLGGAYNEQFF.

As for this clone: Relative to the germline gene, one junction end is altered; a read error may explain this. The V gene is TRBV28, the J gene TRBJ1-4; 8 bases match TRBD1. Germline V gene lookup returns CDR1 MDHEN and CDR2 SYDVKM. There are 16 residues in the CDR3. CDR3: CASSTRRQGRNEKLLF. In DNA, the CDR3 is TGTGCCAGCAGTACTCGCAGACAGGGGAGGAACGAAAAACTGCTTTTT.

The V and J genes are TRBV6-1 and TRBJ2-5; perhaps TRBD2 as D (5 bases). Deletions cut 0 bases from V and 5 bases from J, with 13 bases between. The CDR3 spans 15 residues. Germline loops: CDR1 MNHNS, CDR2 SASEGT. For the CDR3, the DNA is TGTGCCAGCAGTGAAGCGCGGCTAGCTCAGGAGACCCAGTACTTC. Protein product: CASSEARLAQETQYF.

The chain carries TRBV19 and TRBJ1-2, with TRBD1 identical over 9 bases. The germline V gene encodes CDR1 LNHDA and CDR2 SQIVND (reference sequence). V shed 6 bases and J 8 bases; nucleotides not matched to a gene: 10. There are 14 residues in the CDR3. The CDR3 region is CASSPPGTGRGYTF. The CDR3 DNA sequence: TGTGCCAGTAGCCCCCCCGGGACAGGGAGGGGCTACACCTTC.

CDR3 bases: TGTGCCAGCAGCCCGGCGGGAGTTCAAGAGACCCAGTACTTC. It is translated as CASSPAGVQETQYF. The chain links TRBV7-9 to TRBJ2-5, with 7 bases that match TRBD2. Germline CDR1 and CDR2: SEHNR and FQNEAQ (reference sequence). J was trimmed by 2 bases and V by 5 bases; bases with no gene match: 5. This CDR3 has 14 amino acids. Full variable domain (rest looked up from reference TRBV7-9 and TRBJ2-5): DTGVSQNPRHKITKRGQNVTFRCDPISEHNRLYWYRQTLGQGPEFLTYFQNEAQLEKSRLLSDRFSAERPKGSFSTLEIQRTEQGDSAMYLCASSPAGVQETQYFGPGTRLLVL.

This chain uses TRBV6-6 with TRBJ1-4; 9 bases map to TRBD1. CDR3 length equals 14 residues. J lost 8 bases, V lost 6 bases, and 7 bases had no gene match. Germline assignment: CDR1 MNHNY and CDR2 SVGAGI (reference sequence). The CDR3 is CASRGQGLGEKLFF. CDR3 DNA: TGTGCCAGCAGAGGACAGGGGTTAGGGGAAAAACTGTTTTTT.

J is TRBJ2-5 and V is TRBV2; TRBD1 agrees at 12 bases. CDR3 length: 13 amino acids. Germline CDR1 is SNHLY and CDR2 is FYNNEI. Unmatched junction bases numbered 4, after V lost 9 bases and J lost 5 bases. Written as DNA, the CDR3 is TGTGCCAGTACGGGACAGGGGGCCGAGACCCAGTACTTC. Translation gives CASTGQGAETQYF.

This clone was recorded a few times. The CDR3 loop reads CASSLRGDSEKLFF. The CDR3 DNA sequence: TGTGCCAGCAGTCTAAGGGGGGACAGTGAAAAACTGTTTTTT. This chain uses TRBV6-1 with TRBJ1-4; 7 nucleotides match TRBD1. From germline, CDR1 is MNHNS and CDR2 SASEGT. This CDR3 contains 14 residues. The V and J ends lost 5 bases and 7 bases, in that order; junction bases with no gene match: 7.

The rearrangement links TRBV28 to TRBJ1-1; D is unclear. The CDR3 length is 12 residues. The V end lost 5 bases, the J end lost 8 bases, and 12 bases lay between the germline ends. The V gene's germline CDR1 is MDHEN and CDR2 SYDVKM. In DNA, the CDR3 is TGTGCCAGCAGTCAGGAAAGAAAAGAAGCTTTCTTT. As protein: CASSQERKEAFF.

V is TRBV5-1 and J is TRBJ1-2, with 9 bases matching TRBD1. Trimming took 4 bases from V and 6 from J; bases not matched to a gene: 4. Germline CDR1 SGHRS, CDR2 YFSETQ. The CDR3 extends over 13 amino acids. The CDR3 region is CASSPRTGDGYTF. CDR3 nucleotides: TGCGCCAGCAGCCCGAGGACAGGGGATGGCTACACCTTC.

This chain uses TRBV5-1 with TRBJ2-7; the match to TRBD2 covers 9 bases. CDR1 is SGHRS, CDR2 YFSETQ, per germline. With V trimmed by 1 base and J by 1 base, 9 bases remained unmatched. The length of the CDR3 is 17 residues. The CDR3 loop is CASSLRHFSGRSYEQYF. The DNA for the CDR3 is TGCGCCAGCAGCTTGCGGCACTTCAGCGGGAGGTCCTACGAGCAGTACTTC.

The V and J genes are TRBV6-6 and TRBJ2-5; the match to TRBD1 covers 10 bases. V lost 5 bases and J lost 11; bases outside the gene matches: 8. Germline-derived CDR1 and CDR2 are MNHNY and SVGAGI (reference sequence). There are 13 residues in the CDR3. The CDR3 loop is CASSPGTGAGQYF. The DNA of the CDR3 is TGTGCCAGCAGTCCCGGGACAGGGGCAGGGCAGTACTTC.

The chain combines TRBV14 with TRBJ2-2; possibly TRBD1 for D (6 bases). V dropped 2 bases and J dropped 2 bases, with 12 bases sitting between them. The CDR3 has 16 amino acids. CDR1 and CDR2 from the germline V gene are SGHDN and FVKESK. The CDR3 nucleotides are TGTGCCAGCAGCCAACACCCAGGGGCTAACACCGGGGAGCTGTTTTTT. Translating gives CASSQHPGANTGELFF.

This clone was observed a few times. This rearrangement joins TRBV5-6 to TRBJ2-1; 7 bases fit TRBD1. The germline V gene encodes CDR1 SGHDT and CDR2 YYEEEE. This CDR3 spans 16 amino acids. V lost 0 bases and J lost 10; bases outside the gene matches: 13. The CDR3 sequence: CASSLEGGQRWHEQFF. CDR3 in DNA: TGTGCCAGCAGCTTGGAAGGGGGCCAAAGGTGGCACGAGCAGTTCTTC.

This clone was observed a handful of times. The V call is TRBV5-1, the J call TRBJ1-2, with TRBD1 matching over 11 bases. After removal of 3 bases from V and 3 bases from J, the junction contained 4 bases not matched to a gene. The CDR3 is 15 residues long. Germline V gene sequence: CDR1 SGHRS, CDR2 YFSETQ. The CDR3 loop reads CASSSGQGAYYGYTF. In DNA, the CDR3 is TGCGCCAGCAGCTCTGGACAGGGGGCTTACTATGGCTACACCTTC.

V is TRBV5-5 and J is TRBJ1-5, with no clear D. The CDR3 totals 14 residues. Germline loops: CDR1 SGHKS, CDR2 YYEKEE (reference sequence). Trimming removed 0 bases from V and 5 bases from J, with 9 bases in between. CDR3 sequence (DNA): TGTGCCAGCAGCTTGGGTCCGAGAGATCAGCCCCAGCATTTT. Translation: CASSLGPRDQPQHF.

The rearrangement links TRBV25-1 to TRBJ2-3; TRBD1 might be the D (6 bases). Per the germline V gene, CDR1 is MGHDK and CDR2 is SYGVNS. V dropped 4 bases and J dropped 5 bases, with 13 bases sitting between them. The CDR3 extends over 14 amino acids. The CDR3 region is CASSGYRAGDTQYF. DNA of the CDR3: TGTGCCAGCAGTGGGTACAGGGCCGGAGATACGCAGTATTTT.

J is TRBJ2-5 and V is TRBV11-3, with 9 bases matching TRBD2. This CDR3 is built from 14 residues. Germline CDR1 reads SGHNT; CDR2 reads YENEEA. V shed 7 bases and J 2 bases; nucleotides not matched to a gene: 5. The CDR3 protein is CASKTLAGQETQYF. CDR3 DNA: TGTGCCAGCAAGACCCTAGCGGGGCAAGAGACCCAGTACTTC.

Concerning this clone: The junction departs from germline at one end; a sequencing error may be responsible. The genes are TRBV5-1 and TRBJ1-1; the D gene is possibly TRBD1 (5 bases). Germline V gene sequence: CDR1 SGHRS, CDR2 YFSETQ. CDR3 length: 14 residues. CDR3 sequence reads: CTSSYRQYDTEAFF. CDR3 coding DNA: TGCACCAGCAGCTACCGACAGTACGACACTGAAGCTTTCTTT.

DNA of the CDR3: TGTGCCAGCAGTACCCCGACAGGGCTAACTTTTGATGAAAAACTGTTTTTT. Translating it yields CASSTPTGLTFDEKLFF. The V gene is TRBV2, the J gene TRBJ1-4, with 7 positions matching TRBD1. The CDR3 spans 17 residues. The germline CDR1 and CDR2 sequences are SNHLY and FYNNEI. The trim removed 5 bases at V and 6 bases at J, leaving 15 bases unmatched.